Each of the 26 T cell receptor beta chains below was sequenced from the same sample in a study of OX40 agonist ivuxolimab in advanced cancers. This table comes from immunoSEQ multiplex PCR, and its TCRdb copy is limited to in-frame clones, with some not included. The sample includes about 59,000 clones, about 85% of them seen just once. Sequencing used CD4+ or CD8+ T cells sorted from blood, obtained in a trial of the OX40 agonist ivuxolimab. The origin of the receptors is an adult with an advanced solid tumor such as melanoma, head and neck, liver or kidney cancer.

The genes are TRBV7-9 and TRBJ2-5, with no clear D. The last part of the DNA fits TRBJ2-7 better; the J call may be wrong. The CDR3 length is 14 residues. The germline gives CDR1 SEHNR, CDR2 FQNEAQ (reference sequence). In nucleotides, the CDR3 is TGTGCCAGCAGCTTGTTGGTCGGAGCCTACGAGCAGTACTTC. This sequence encodes CASSLLVGAYEQYF.

This chain joins TRBV7-2 and TRBJ2-6; D remains ambiguous. This CDR3 is built from 13 residues. V was trimmed by 5 bases and J by 2 bases, leaving 4 bases between them. Per germline, CDR1 SGHTA and CDR2 FQGNSA. CDR3 sequence (DNA): TGTGCCAGCAGCGATCCTGGGGCCAACGTCCTGACTTTC. Protein: CASSDPGANVLTF.

In DNA, the CDR3 is TGTGCCAGCAGCTTGGTACCGGCGCAACAGCCCCAGCATTTT. Its protein is CASSLVPAQQPQHF. The chain combines TRBV5-5 with TRBJ1-5; no firm D call. The CDR3 runs to 14 residues. V was pared by 0 bases and J by 7 bases, with 11 bases between. CDR1 is SGHKS, CDR2 YYEKEE, per germline (reference sequence).

The genes are TRBV10-3 and TRBJ2-5; 9 nucleotides line up with TRBD2. Germline V gives CDR1 ENHRY, CDR2 SYGVKD. Trimming at V came to 6 bases and at J to 1 base, leaving 3 bases not matched to a gene. The CDR3 is made up of 14 amino acids. CDR3 coding DNA: TGTGCCATCAGCCCAGCGGGGGGCCAAGAGACCCAGTACTTC. It is translated as CAISPAGGQETQYF.

The V gene is TRBV13, the J gene TRBJ1-1; 7 bases match TRBD1. CDR1 and CDR2 from the germline V gene are PRHDT and FYEKMQ (reference sequence). V lost 2 bases and J lost 5; bases outside the gene matches: 5. The length of the CDR3 is 14 residues. The CDR3 loop is CASSLRGGRTEAFF. Written as DNA, the CDR3 is TGTGCCAGCAGCTTACGAGGGGGCCGGACTGAAGCTTTCTTT.

The chain combines TRBV7-3 with TRBJ2-7, with D unresolved. Per the germline V gene, CDR1 is SGHTA and CDR2 is FQGTGA. This CDR3 contains 14 residues. The ends were cut back, 0 bases at V and 0 bases at J, with 6 bases in the middle. The CDR3, as DNA: TGTGCCAGCAGCTTAACAGGTGCCTCCTACGAGCAGTACTTC. Protein sequence: CASSLTGASYEQYF.

The gene calls are TRBV29-1 and TRBJ2-7, with D uncertain. CDR3 length: 12 amino acids. Trimming stripped 1 base from V and 5 bases from J, with 9 bases between. CDR1 is SQVTM and CDR2 is ANQGSEA in the germline V gene. The CDR3, as DNA: TGCAGCGTTGAAGTGACCCCTGACGAGCAGTACTTC. Translated: CSVEVTPDEQYF.

The chain couples TRBV6-5 to TRBJ2-2; tentative D call: TRBD2 (5 bases). V was shortened by 7 bases and J by 2 bases, with 11 bases between the two germline ends. CDR3 length equals 14 residues. CDR1 MNHEY and CDR2 SVGAGI come from the germline V gene. The CDR3 DNA is TGTGCCAGCACACGGGAACATAACACCGGGGAGCTGTTTTTT. Its protein is CASTREHNTGELFF.

The rearrangement uses TRBV14 and TRBJ2-5, with 11 bases that match TRBD2. Judging by the DNA end, TRBJ2-7 fits better; the J call may be wrong. The CDR3 length is 16 residues. CDR1 is SGHDN and CDR2 is FVKESK in the germline V gene. CDR3 region: CASSPPLLAGVSEQYF. The CDR3, as DNA: TGTGCCAGCAGCCCGCCATTACTAGCGGGAGTATCCGAGCAGTACTTC.

The V call is TRBV9, the J call TRBJ2-6; possibly TRBD2 for D (6 bases). The CDR3 spans 14 residues. V lost 4 bases, J lost 7 bases, and 12 bases lay in between. Germline assignment: CDR1 SGDLS and CDR2 YYNGEE. CDR3 in DNA: TGTGCCAGCAGCAGGATCGGGGGTGCCAACGTCCTGACTTTC. Translating gives CASSRIGGANVLTF.

In this sample, this clone turned up a few times. The chain has TRBV5-1 and TRBJ1-2, with D perhaps matching TRBD1 (5 bases). Germline V lookup: CDR1 SGHRS, CDR2 YFSETQ. The CDR3 is made up of 14 amino acids. Between the trimmed V and J ends, which lost 4 bases and 8 bases, there was a span of 18 bases. In nucleotides, the CDR3 is TGCGCCAGCAGCCACCCCCAGGGTGTGGACGGCTACACCTTC. It translates to CASSHPQGVDGYTF.

The V and J genes are TRBV6-5 and TRBJ2-3, with D perhaps matching TRBD1 or TRBD2 (5 bases each). The CDR3 spans 15 residues. V was pared by 5 bases and J by 3 bases, with 15 bases between. CDR1 is MNHEY and CDR2 is SVGAGI in the germline V gene. CDR3 sequence (DNA): TGTGCCAGCAGTCCCTCTGGGGGTTGGACAGATACGCAGTATTTT. Translation gives CASSPSGGWTDTQYF.

V is TRBV5-1 and J is TRBJ2-3; 8 positions agree with TRBD2. CDR1 is SGHRS, CDR2 YFSETQ, per germline. The CDR3 length is 16 residues. V trimming: 0 bases; J trimming: 6 bases; junction bases outside the gene matches: 9. CDR3 residues: CASSLDLAGPGDTQYF. The CDR3 nucleotides are TGCGCCAGCAGCTTGGACTTAGCGGGGCCGGGGGATACGCAGTATTTT.

The chain recombines TRBV7-9 with TRBJ2-5, with D perhaps matching TRBD2 (6 bases). The V gene's germline CDR1 is SEHNR and CDR2 FQNEAQ (reference sequence). V lost 4 bases and J 5 bases, leaving 17 bases between the germline ends. There are 15 residues in the CDR3. CDR3 region: CASSSDGTAGETQYF. DNA for the CDR3: TGTGCCAGCAGCTCCGACGGGACTGCCGGGGAGACCCAGTACTTC.

This clone was found a few times. This chain uses TRBV5-1 with TRBJ2-3; D unresolved. V was pared by 1 base and J by 4 bases, with 10 bases between. CDR1 and CDR2 from the germline V gene are SGHRS and YFSETQ. The CDR3 is 14 amino acids. In nucleotides, the CDR3 is TGCGCCAGCAGCTTGCGGAGTGGTGCAGATACGCAGTATTTT. This sequence encodes CASSLRSGADTQYF.

The V call is TRBV18, the J call TRBJ2-5; D unclear. V lost 4 bases and J lost 2, with 8 bases in between. From germline, CDR1 is KGHSH and CDR2 LQKENI. CDR3 length equals 13 residues. The CDR3 loop reads CASSQGFQETQYF. In nucleotides, the CDR3 is TGTGCCAGCTCACAGGGTTTTCAAGAGACCCAGTACTTC.

This chain uses TRBV19 with TRBJ2-3; 10 bases agree with TRBD1. Trimming removed 7 bases from V and 2 bases from J; junction bases left unmatched: 15. This CDR3 comprises 18 residues. Germline CDR1 LNHDA, CDR2 SQIVND (reference sequence). The CDR3 here is CASKRKTGGLPYTDTQYF. Here the CDR3 DNA reads TGTGCCAGTAAAAGGAAGACAGGGGGCCTTCCTTACACAGATACGCAGTATTTT.

The chain joins TRBV19 to TRBJ2-1, with TRBD2 matching over 12 bases. V lost 9 bases, J lost 8 bases, and 5 bases stayed unmatched. This CDR3 has 13 amino acids. The germline gives CDR1 LNHDA, CDR2 SQIVND (reference sequence). The CDR3 sequence is CASTSGGSYEQFF. The CDR3 region has the DNA TGTGCCAGCACTAGCGGGGGGAGCTATGAGCAGTTCTTC.

The chain combines TRBV15 with TRBJ2-5; no clear D gene. Germline V CDR1 and CDR2: LNHNV, YYDKDF (reference sequence). CDR3 length equals 13 residues. V gave up 6 bases and J gave up 5 bases, with 13 bases separating them. DNA for the CDR3: TGTGCCACCAGTAGGGAAAGAGAGGAGACCCAGTACTTC. It specifies CATSREREETQYF.

This chain joins TRBV6-5 and TRBJ1-5, with a weak D call TRBD1 (6 bases). Germline CDR1 reads MNHEY; CDR2 reads SVGAGI. The CDR3 is 16 residues long. V was trimmed by 3 bases and J by 2 bases, leaving 14 bases between them. CDR3 sequence: CASSYSGGAGNQPQHF. CDR3 sequence (DNA): TGTGCCAGCAGTTATTCGGGGGGCGCGGGCAATCAGCCCCAGCATTTT.

The V gene is TRBV7-2, the J gene TRBJ2-3; tentatively, D is TRBD2 (5 bases). The CDR3 has 17 residues. V was trimmed by 5 bases and J by 2 bases, leaving 20 bases between them. Germline assignment: CDR1 SGHTA and CDR2 FQGNSA. The CDR3, as DNA: TGTGCCAGCAGCCCTTTTCTTTCAGGAGGTCCCACAGATACGCAGTATTTT. The encoded protein is CASSPFLSGGPTDTQYF. The variable domain in full, with the rest retrieved from reference TRBV7-2 and TRBJ2-3, is GAGVSQSPSNKVTEKGKDVELRCDPISGHTALYWYRQSLGQGLEFLIYFQGNSAPDKSGLPSDRFSAERTGGSVSTLTIQRTQQEDSAVYLCASSPFLSGGPTDTQYFGPGTRLTVL.

As DNA, the CDR3 is TGTGCCAGCAGCTTAGCGGGAGCCTACAATGAGCAGTTCTTC. Encoded protein: CASSLAGAYNEQFF. This chain joins TRBV11-2 and TRBJ2-1, with a tentative D call TRBD2 (6 bases). Trimming took 1 base from V and 2 from J, leaving 6 bases between them. CDR1 is SGHAT, CDR2 FQNNGV, per germline. This CDR3 contains 14 residues. The full variable domain, rest sourced from reference TRBV11-2 and TRBJ2-1, is EAGVAQSPRYKIIEKRQSVAFWCNPISGHATLYWYQQILGQGPKLLIQFQNNGVVDDSQLPKDRFSAERLKGVDSTLKIQPAKLEDSAVYLCASSLAGAYNEQFFGPGTRLTVL.

The V call is TRBV19, the J call TRBJ2-1; 15 bases line up with TRBD2. J lost 10 bases, V lost 2 bases, and 6 bases had no gene match. CDR1 and CDR2 (germline): LNHDA, SQIVND (reference sequence). This CDR3 contains 16 residues. CDR3 sequence: CASSIRTSGRAAEQFF. The CDR3 DNA is TGTGCCAGTAGTATAAGGACTAGCGGGAGGGCCGCCGAGCAGTTCTTC.

V is TRBV5-4 and J is TRBJ2-5, with 8 bases fitting TRBD2. V lost 4 bases, J lost 1 base, and 6 bases stayed unmatched. The germline gives CDR1 SGHNT, CDR2 YYREEE (reference sequence). This CDR3 spans 15 amino acids. The CDR3 DNA follows: TGTGCCAGCAGCCTGAACGGACTAGCCCAAGAGACCCAGTACTTC. Encoded protein: CASSLNGLAQETQYF.

The chain uses TRBV7-2 and TRBJ1-2; possibly TRBD1 for D (6 bases). Between the trimmed V and J ends, which lost 3 bases and 5 bases, there was a span of 13 bases. CDR3 length: 14 amino acids. Germline V gene lookup returns CDR1 SGHTA and CDR2 FQGNSA. The CDR3 here is CASSLDSLEYGYTF. The CDR3, as DNA: TGTGCCAGCAGCTTGGACAGCCTCGAATATGGCTACACCTTC. The full variable domain, rest sourced from reference TRBV7-2 and TRBJ1-2, is GAGVSQSPSNKVTEKGKDVELRCDPISGHTALYWYRQSLGQGLEFLIYFQGNSAPDKSGLPSDRFSAERTGGSVSTLTIQRTQQEDSAVYLCASSLDSLEYGYTFGSGTRLTVV.

The chain carries TRBV10-3 and TRBJ2-1; D gene ambiguous. The germline CDR1 and CDR2 sequences are ENHRY and SYGVKD. CDR3 size: 13 residues. Trimming cost V 9 bases and J 3 bases, with 12 bases left between them. The CDR3 DNA sequence: TGTGCCATAAAACCGGGCGTCTACAATGAGCAGTTCTTC. Protein: CAIKPGVYNEQFF.